These T cell receptor beta chains were read from a single sample in a study of T cell responses to AZD1222 COVID-19 vaccine. The method was immunoSEQ multiplex PCR; TCRdb's version includes in-frame clones alone and lacks a portion of them. The profile shows about 94,000 clones, nearly 90% of them singletons. Here the sequenced sample was peripheral blood, taken on day 0 of AZD1222 vaccination. These receptors came from an adult in good health. Both conserved end residues are part of each CDR3. A D gene is named only where the DNA matches it firmly. The size entry is marked missing in some rows and otherwise reads once, few, many or a size class.

d_call	v_call	clone_size	j_call	cdr3_nt	cdr3_aa
-	TRBV29-1	-	TRBJ2-1	TGCAGCGTTGATCCCTCAGGGAAGCAGTTCTTC	CSVDPSGKQFF
-	TRBV19	-	TRBJ1-6	TGTGCCAGTAGTGCACTCTATAATTCACCCCTCCACTTT	CASSALYNSPLHF
TRBD2	TRBV6-6	-	TRBJ2-1	TGTGCCAGCAGCCACCCTAGCGGGGGGGCCTGGGAGCAGTTCTTC	CASSHPSGGAWEQFF
TRBD2	TRBV3-1/TRBV3-2	-	TRBJ2-3	TGTGCCAGCAGCCCTCCGAGCGGGGGGCCCTCCACAGATACGCAGTATTTT	CASSPPSGGPSTDTQYF
-	TRBV7-2	-	TRBJ2-1	TGTGCCAGCAGCCAGGAGGACATCTCCTACAATGAGCAGTTCTTC	CASSQEDISYNEQFF
-	TRBV6-5	-	TRBJ2-5	TGTGCCAGCAGTTACTCCCGGGATATCGGACACCAGTACTTC	CASSYSRDIGHQYF
-	TRBV9	-	TRBJ2-2	TGTGCCAGCAGCTCCGACAGATCCCCGAACACCGGGGAGCTGTTTTTT	CASSSDRSPNTGELFF
-	TRBV3-1/TRBV3-2	-	TRBJ2-4	TGTGCCAGCAGCCAAGGGGGGGCGTCAAACATTCAGTACTTC	CASSQGGASNIQYF
-	TRBV25-1	-	TRBJ2-3	TGTGCCAGCAGTGAATTTGGAACAGATACGCAGTATTTT	CASSEFGTDTQYF
-	TRBV6-5	-	TRBJ1-6	TGTGCCAGCAAAAGGGAGGGGTCCTATAATTCACCCCTCCACTTT	CASKREGSYNSPLHF
-	TRBV19	-	TRBJ1-6	TGTGCCAGTAGTCTACAGGGAAATAATTCACCCCTCCACTTT	CASSLQGNNSPLHF
-	TRBV5-6	once	TRBJ1-3	TGTGCCAGCAGCTTGGACAGGCCCTACTCTGGAAACACCATATATTTT	CASSLDRPYSGNTIYF
-	TRBV15	once	TRBJ2-1	TGTGCCACCAGCAGAGATGAAGGGGGGGCGGCCTACAATGAGCAGTTCTTC	CATSRDEGGAAYNEQFF
TRBD2	TRBV3-1/TRBV3-2	few	TRBJ2-7	TGTGCCAGCAGCTTAGCGGGGGGCTACGAGCAGTACTTC	CASSLAGGYEQYF
-	TRBV6-5	-	TRBJ1-1	TGTGCCAGCAGTTACAGCCTCGGGTACACTGAAGCTTTCTTT	CASSYSLGYTEAFF
-	TRBV7-6	few	TRBJ2-2	TGTGCCAGCAGCTTAAGGATAACCGGGGAGCTGTTTTTT	CASSLRITGELFF
TRBD1	TRBV2	few	TRBJ1-5	TGTGCCAGCAGTGAACTAGTGGGGACAGGGGGCGGACAGCCCCAGCATTTT	CASSELVGTGGGQPQHF